The 17 T cell receptor beta chains presented below share a single source sample, sequenced in a study of CD8 T cells in ankylosing spondylitis. Each CDR3 protein is one row after TCRdb ran MiXCR on the 5' RACE reads. The table includes about 250,000 distinct CDR3 sequences, roughly 32% detected once. Sequencing input: blood, either unsorted or a sorted T cell fraction (not recorded which). These receptors were taken from a male donor with ankylosing spondylitis or in good health (not recorded which).

This clonotype occurred many times. The genes are TRBV12-3 or TRBV12-4 and TRBJ2-7; 11 nucleotides match TRBD1. Losses at the gene ends were 5 bases for V and 7 bases for J; bases not matched to a gene: 1. This CDR3 has 12 amino acids. CDR3 sequence (DNA): TGTGCCAGCAGTGGACAGGGGGCTGAGCAGTACTTC. Translation gives CASSGQGAEQYF.

This clonotype was counted only a few times. The rearrangement links TRBV29-1 to TRBJ2-3; D unresolved. The V and J ends lost 3 bases and 0 bases respectively, with 10 bases between them. Germline-derived CDR1 and CDR2 are SQVTM and ANQGSEA. The CDR3 has 14 amino acids. This CDR3 reads CSVEAGPSTDTQYF. The CDR3 coding sequence is TGCAGCGTTGAGGCAGGCCCTAGCACAGATACGCAGTATTTT.

The rearrangement joins TRBV20-1 to TRBJ2-1, with TRBD2 matching over 10 bases. The germline gives CDR1 DFQATT, CDR2 SNEGSKA (reference sequence). V lost 6 bases to trimming and J lost 4 bases; unmatched junction nucleotides: 9. The CDR3 runs to 15 residues. The CDR3 DNA reads TGCAGTGCCTCGCCTCTAGCGGGGGTTTACAATGAGCAGTTCTTC. It encodes CSASPLAGVYNEQFF.

This chain uses TRBV9 with TRBJ1-2; the match to TRBD1 covers 9 bases. The CDR3 totals 14 residues. Germline-derived CDR1 and CDR2 are SGDLS and YYNGEE. Trimming at V came to 3 bases and at J to 3 bases, leaving 3 bases not matched to a gene. CDR3 coding DNA: TGTGCCAGCAGCGCCCGGGACAGGGACTATGGCTACACCTTC. It translates to CASSARDRDYGYTF.

The J gene is TRBJ1-4, the V gene TRBV12-3 or TRBV12-4; no clear D gene. The length of the CDR3 is 13 residues. The V end was cut by 3 bases, the J end by 4 bases, with 6 bases between. This CDR3 reads CASSLGSNEKLFF. CDR3 DNA: TGTGCCAGCAGTTTGGGGAGTAATGAAAAACTGTTTTTT.

This clonotype was observed a handful of times. The CDR3 bases are TGCAGTGCTAGAGATGGACTAGCGGGGGCCAACACAGATACGCAGTATTTT. Its translation is CSARDGLAGANTDTQYF. The chain recombines TRBV20-1 with TRBJ2-3; 13 bases match TRBD2. Germline V gene lookup returns CDR1 DFQATT and CDR2 SNEGSKA (reference sequence). The CDR3 length is 17 residues. V shed 0 bases and J 2 bases; nucleotides not matched to a gene: 5.

The rearrangement uses TRBV12-3 or TRBV12-4 and TRBJ2-3, with D unclear. The V gene lost 4 bases and the J gene lost 4 bases, with 12 bases spanning the gap. CDR3 length equals 14 residues. CDR3 residues: CASSSGFGADTQYF. CDR3 DNA: TGTGCCAGCAGTTCTGGATTTGGCGCAGATACGCAGTATTTT.

The rearrangement links TRBV20-1 to TRBJ2-1; TRBD1 is a possible D gene (6 bases). The CDR3 consists of 15 residues. V lost 3 bases and J 0 bases, leaving 12 bases between the germline ends. The V gene's germline CDR1 is DFQATT and CDR2 SNEGSKA (reference sequence). CDR3 protein: CSASDRLGSYNEQFF. The DNA for the CDR3 is TGCAGTGCTAGCGACAGGTTGGGCTCCTACAATGAGCAGTTCTTC.

The sample holds one count of this clonotype. The chain uses TRBV5-1 and TRBJ2-5; tentative D call: TRBD2 (7 bases). Germline CDR1 SGHRS, CDR2 YFSETQ. CDR3 length equals 15 residues. Trimming stripped 1 base from V and 5 bases from J, with 15 bases between. The CDR3 region has the DNA TGCGCCAGCAGCTTGTTCGCGGGGGCCTCGGAGACCCAGTACTTC. Amino acid sequence: CASSLFAGASETQYF.

A few counts support this clonotype. This rearrangement joins TRBV6-2 or TRBV6-3 to TRBJ2-6, with D perhaps TRBD1 or TRBD2 (5 bases each). This CDR3 is built from 18 residues. Trimming removed 6 bases from V and 0 bases from J, with 18 bases in between. CDR1 is MNHEY, CDR2 SVGEGT, per germline. The CDR3 DNA follows: TGTGCCAGCAGCCTGGTCGGGGCCTATCCCTCTGGGGCCAACGTCCTGACTTTC. As protein: CASSLVGAYPSGANVLTF.

This sequence joins TRBV27 and TRBJ1-1; D perhaps matches TRBD1 (5 bases). Germline V gives CDR1 MNHEY, CDR2 SMNVEV (reference sequence). The CDR3 length is 15 residues. V lost 5 bases and J 5 bases, leaving 18 bases between the germline ends. The CDR3 DNA is TGTGCCAGCAGTGCATATGGGGGACGGGGGACTGAAGCTTTCTTT. Translation gives CASSAYGGRGTEAFF.

This clonotype was recorded a few times. The chain combines TRBV13 with TRBJ2-6; 9 bases map to TRBD1. Germline V CDR1 and CDR2: PRHDT, FYEKMQ (reference sequence). This CDR3 has 16 residues. Unmatched junction bases numbered 7, after V lost 4 bases and J lost 6 bases. The DNA of the CDR3 is TGTGCCAGCAGCTCAAGGACAGGGGCGGAGGCCAACGTCCTGACTTTC. This encodes CASSSRTGAEANVLTF.

The J gene is TRBJ2-7, the V gene TRBV12-3 or TRBV12-4; D possibly corresponds to TRBD1 (5 bases). The CDR3 loop spans 12 amino acids. V was cut by 2 bases and J by 7 bases, with 9 bases left in between. The CDR3 loop reads CASSLNYREQYF. For the CDR3, the DNA is TGTGCCAGCAGTTTAAACTACAGGGAGCAGTACTTC.

This clonotype was found many times. V gene TRBV29-1 combines with J gene TRBJ2-6, with D hard to call. The CDR3 consists of 12 residues. Between the trimmed V and J ends, which lost 3 bases and 0 bases, there was a span of 0 bases. Germline CDR1 and CDR2: SQVTM and ANQGSEA. In DNA form, the CDR3 reads TGCAGCGTTGACTCTGGGGCCAACGTCCTGACTTTC. Protein sequence: CSVDSGANVLTF.

This clonotype was picked up a small number of times. The chain uses TRBV6-1 and TRBJ2-2; D not resolved. Germline V gene data show CDR1 as MNHNS and CDR2 as SASEGT. The CDR3 is 12 amino acids. V dropped 7 bases and J dropped 0 bases, with 3 bases sitting between them. In nucleotides, the CDR3 is TGTGCCAGCAACTCGAACACCGGGGAGCTGTTTTTT. It yields the protein CASNSNTGELFF.

CDR3 DNA sequence: TGCAGTGCCCCCAAAAGTCCGGGTGGCTACACCTTC. Protein sequence: CSAPKSPGGYTF. The V and J genes are TRBV20-1 and TRBJ1-2; no definite D call. The V end lost 6 bases, the J end lost 7 bases, and 15 bases lay between the germline ends. CDR1 and CDR2 from the germline V gene are DFQATT and SNEGSKA (reference sequence). The CDR3 contains 12 residues.

This clonotype was detected only a few times. V and J are TRBV5-4 and TRBJ1-5; 12 bases map to TRBD1. The CDR3 sequence is 20 residues long. Germline-derived CDR1 and CDR2 are SGHNT and YYREEE (reference sequence). After removal of 2 bases from V and 3 bases from J, the junction contained 15 bases not matched to a gene. CDR3 sequence (DNA): TGTGCCAGCAGCTTCCAACCGGGACAGGGGGCCTTGTGGGTCAATCAGCCCCAGCATTTT. It is translated as CASSFQPGQGALWVNQPQHF. Variable domain in full (rest from reference TRBV5-4 and TRBJ1-5): ETGVTQSPTHLIKTRGQQVTLRCSSQSGHNTVSWYQQALGQGPQFIFQYYREEENGRGNFPPRFSGLQFPNYSSELNVNALELDDSALYLCASSFQPGQGALWVNQPQHFGDGTRLSIL.